This T cell receptor (beta chain) was found in a study of molecular identifiers for immune sequencing clone quantification. Study-wide findings and caveats: Barcodes shared by identical TCR molecules could lead to underestimated sizes of highly expanded clones. Over 98% of effector molecules, but under 1% in naive cells, were held by clones with more than 20 RNA copies.

Many counts were recorded for this clonotype. Its specificity is unknown. Isolation of naive CD8 T cells was achieved by sorting on a CD8+CD4-CCR7+CD45RA+ phenotype. With listed TCR primers and previously described methods, bulk TCR libraries were prepared. TCRdb analysed the PCR reads with MiXCR anew, one entry per CDR3 protein. The sample includes about 640,000 distinct CDR3 sequences, about 20% of them seen just once. The CDR3 contains 15 residues. The germline V and J ends were trimmed by 4 bases and 4 bases, with 17 bases remaining between them. The germline gives CDR1 LGHNA, CDR2 YNFKEQ. The TCR sequence derives from a human donor in good health. Some libraries in this study had Jurkat cell RNA spiked in. Sequenced: naive CD8+ T cells from blood, with Jurkat cell RNA spiked in. Subset in this sample: FACS-sorted CD8+CD4-CCR7+CD45RA+ naive T cells. The genes are TRBV4-2 and TRBJ2-7; a possible D gene is TRBD1 (8 bases). As DNA, the CDR3 is TGTGCCAGCAGCCGAGAACAGGGGGGGTTGTACGAGCAGTACTTC. It translates to CASSREQGGLYEQYF.